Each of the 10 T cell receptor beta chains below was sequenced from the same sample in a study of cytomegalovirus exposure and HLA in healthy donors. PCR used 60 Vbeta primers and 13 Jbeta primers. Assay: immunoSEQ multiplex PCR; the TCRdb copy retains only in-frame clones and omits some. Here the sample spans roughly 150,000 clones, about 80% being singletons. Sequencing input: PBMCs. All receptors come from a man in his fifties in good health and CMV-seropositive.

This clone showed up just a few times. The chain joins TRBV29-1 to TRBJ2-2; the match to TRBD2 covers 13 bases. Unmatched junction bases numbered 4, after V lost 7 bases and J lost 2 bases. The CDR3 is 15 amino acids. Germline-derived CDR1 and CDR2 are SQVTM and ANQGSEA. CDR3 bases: TGCAGCGCCGGACTAGCGGGGGCTAACACCGGGGAGCTGTTTTTT. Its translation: CSAGLAGANTGELFF.

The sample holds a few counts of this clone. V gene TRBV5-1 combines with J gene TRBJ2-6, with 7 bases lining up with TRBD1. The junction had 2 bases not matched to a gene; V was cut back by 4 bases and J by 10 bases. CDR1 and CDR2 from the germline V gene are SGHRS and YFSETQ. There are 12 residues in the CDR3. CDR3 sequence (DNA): TGCGCCAGCAGCGGGGACAGTAACGTCCTGACTTTC. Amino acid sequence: CASSGDSNVLTF.

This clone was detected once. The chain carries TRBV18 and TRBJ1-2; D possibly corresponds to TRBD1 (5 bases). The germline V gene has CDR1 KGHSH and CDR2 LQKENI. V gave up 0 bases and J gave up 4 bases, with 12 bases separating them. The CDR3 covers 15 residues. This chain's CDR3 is CASSPPGRAGYGYTF. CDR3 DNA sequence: TGTGCCAGCTCACCACCCGGCAGGGCCGGCTATGGCTACACCTTC. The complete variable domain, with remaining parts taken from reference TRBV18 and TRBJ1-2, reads NAGVMQNPRHLVRRRGQEARLRCSPMKGHSHVYWYRQLPEEGLKFMVYLQKENIIDESGMPKERFSAEFPKEGPSILRIQQVVRGDSAAYFCASSPPGRAGYGYTFGSGTRLTVV.

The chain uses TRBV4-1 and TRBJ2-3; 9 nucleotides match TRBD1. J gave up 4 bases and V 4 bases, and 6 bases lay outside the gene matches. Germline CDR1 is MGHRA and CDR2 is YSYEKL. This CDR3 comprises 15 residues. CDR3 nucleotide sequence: TGCGCCAGCAGCCTGGACGGGACAGGGCCAGATACGCAGTATTTT. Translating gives CASSLDGTGPDTQYF.

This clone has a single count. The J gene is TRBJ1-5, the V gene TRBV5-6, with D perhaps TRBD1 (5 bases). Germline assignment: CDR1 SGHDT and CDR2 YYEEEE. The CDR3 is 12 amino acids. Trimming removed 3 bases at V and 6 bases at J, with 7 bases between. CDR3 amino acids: CASSSGFQPQHF. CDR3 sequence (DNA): TGTGCCAGCAGCTCAGGGTTTCAGCCCCAGCATTTT.

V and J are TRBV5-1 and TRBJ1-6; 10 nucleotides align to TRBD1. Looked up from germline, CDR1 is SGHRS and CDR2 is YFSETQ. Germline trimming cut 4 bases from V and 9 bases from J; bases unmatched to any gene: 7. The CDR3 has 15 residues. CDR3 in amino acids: CASSQSRQGASPLHF. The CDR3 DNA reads TGCGCCAGCAGCCAATCCCGACAGGGGGCTTCACCCCTCCACTTT.

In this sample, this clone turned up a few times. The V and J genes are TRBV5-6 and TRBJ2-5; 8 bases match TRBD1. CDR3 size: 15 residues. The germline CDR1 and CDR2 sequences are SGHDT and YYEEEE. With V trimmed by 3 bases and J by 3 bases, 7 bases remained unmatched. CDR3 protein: CASSYPGQEKETQYF. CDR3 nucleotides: TGTGCCAGCAGCTACCCGGGACAGGAGAAAGAGACCCAGTACTTC.

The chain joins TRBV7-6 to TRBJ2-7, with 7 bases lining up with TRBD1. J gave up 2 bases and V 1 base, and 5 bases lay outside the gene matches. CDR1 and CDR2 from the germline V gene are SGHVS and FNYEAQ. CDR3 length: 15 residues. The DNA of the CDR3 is TGTGCCAGCAGCTTAGGAGGGGACAGTACCTACGAGCAGTACTTC. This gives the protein CASSLGGDSTYEQYF.

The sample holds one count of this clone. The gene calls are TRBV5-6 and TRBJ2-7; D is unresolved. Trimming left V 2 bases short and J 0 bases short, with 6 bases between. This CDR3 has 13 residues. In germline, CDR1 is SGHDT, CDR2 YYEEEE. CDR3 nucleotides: TGTGCCAGCAGCTTAGACACCTCCTACGAGCAGTACTTC. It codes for CASSLDTSYEQYF.

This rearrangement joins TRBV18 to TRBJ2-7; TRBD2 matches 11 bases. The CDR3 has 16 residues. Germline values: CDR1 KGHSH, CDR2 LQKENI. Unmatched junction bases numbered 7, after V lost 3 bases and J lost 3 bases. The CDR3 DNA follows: TGTGCCAGCTCACCTCAGGGACTAGCGGAGATCTACGAGCAGTACTTC. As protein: CASSPQGLAEIYEQYF. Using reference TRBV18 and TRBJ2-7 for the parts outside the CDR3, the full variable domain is NAGVMQNPRHLVRRRGQEARLRCSPMKGHSHVYWYRQLPEEGLKFMVYLQKENIIDESGMPKERFSAEFPKEGPSILRIQQVVRGDSAAYFCASSPQGLAEIYEQYFGPGTRLTVT.